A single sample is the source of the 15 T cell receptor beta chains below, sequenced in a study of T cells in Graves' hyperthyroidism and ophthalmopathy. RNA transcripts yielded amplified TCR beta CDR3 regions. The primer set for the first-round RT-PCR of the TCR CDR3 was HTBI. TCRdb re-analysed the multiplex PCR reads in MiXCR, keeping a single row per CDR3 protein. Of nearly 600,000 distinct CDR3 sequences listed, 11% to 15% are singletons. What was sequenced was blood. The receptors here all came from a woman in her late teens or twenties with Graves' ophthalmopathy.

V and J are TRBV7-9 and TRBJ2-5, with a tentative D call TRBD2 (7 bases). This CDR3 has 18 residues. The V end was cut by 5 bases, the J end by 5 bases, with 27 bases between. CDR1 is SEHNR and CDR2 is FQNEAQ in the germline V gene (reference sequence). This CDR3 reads CASSNDPTTRGGRETQYF. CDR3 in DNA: TGTGCCAGCAGCAACGATCCTACTACTAGGGGGGGGCGGGAGACCCAGTACTTC.

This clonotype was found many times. The CDR3 DNA sequence: TGTGCCTGGATGGTCCAGAAGTTCACTGAAGCTTTCTTT. Its translation: CAWMVQKFTEAFF. The chain employs TRBV30 and TRBJ1-1; D gene uncertain. Germline CDR1 is GTSNPN and CDR2 is SVGIG (reference sequence). Between the trimmed V and J ends, which lost 4 bases and 4 bases, there was a span of 13 bases. The CDR3 extends over 13 amino acids. Full variable domain (remainder filled in from reference TRBV30 and TRBJ1-1): SQTIHQWPATLVQPVGSPLSLECTVEGTSNPNLYWYRQAAGRGLQLLFYSVGIGQISSEVPQNLSASRPQDRQFILSSKKLLLSDSGFYLCAWMVQKFTEAFFGQGTRLTVV.

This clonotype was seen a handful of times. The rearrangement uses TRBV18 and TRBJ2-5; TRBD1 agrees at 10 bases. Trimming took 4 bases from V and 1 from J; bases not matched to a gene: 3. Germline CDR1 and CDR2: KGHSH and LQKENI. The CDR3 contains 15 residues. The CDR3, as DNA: TGTGCCAGCTCACTGGGGACAGGGGCCCAAGAGACCCAGTACTTC. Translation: CASSLGTGAQETQYF. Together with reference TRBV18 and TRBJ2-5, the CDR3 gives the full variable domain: NAGVMQNPRHLVRRRGQEARLRCSPMKGHSHVYWYRQLPEEGLKFMVYLQKENIIDESGMPKERFSAEFPKEGPSILRIQQVVRGDSAAYFCASSLGTGAQETQYFGPGTRLLVL.

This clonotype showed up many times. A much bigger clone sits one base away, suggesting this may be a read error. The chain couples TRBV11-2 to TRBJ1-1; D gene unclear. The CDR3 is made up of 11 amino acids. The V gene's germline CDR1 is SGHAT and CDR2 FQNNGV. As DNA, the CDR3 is TGTGCCAGCAGCTTATACGCTGAAACTTTCTTT. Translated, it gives CASSLYAETFF.

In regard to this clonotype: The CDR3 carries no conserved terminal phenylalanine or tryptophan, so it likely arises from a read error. CDR3 amino acids: CASRGQGGTEAFS. Written as DNA, the CDR3 is TGTGCCAGTAGGGGACAGGGAGGGACTGAAGCTTTCTCT. The chain recombines TRBV19 with TRBJ1-1, with 9 nucleotides matching TRBD1. The junction had 4 bases not matched to a gene; V was cut back by 6 bases and J by 5 bases. From germline, CDR1 is LNHDA and CDR2 SQIVND (reference sequence). This CDR3 is 13 amino acids long.

CDR3 sequence (DNA): TGCAGTGCCCACAGGGGGCCGGTCAACACTGAAGCTTTCTTT. Residues: CSAHRGPVNTEAFF. This chain connects TRBV20-1 to TRBJ1-1; 9 bases map to TRBD1. With 6 bases clipped from V and 2 bases from J, the junction kept 7 bases outside the gene matches. The germline V gene has CDR1 DFQATT and CDR2 SNEGSKA (reference sequence). The CDR3 covers 14 residues.

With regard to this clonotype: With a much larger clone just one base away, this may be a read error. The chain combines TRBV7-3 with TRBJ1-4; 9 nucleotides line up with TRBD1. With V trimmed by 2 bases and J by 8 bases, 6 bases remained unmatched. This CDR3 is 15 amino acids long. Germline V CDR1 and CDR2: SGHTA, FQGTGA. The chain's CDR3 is CASSLPTGGDEKLFF. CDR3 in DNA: TGTGCCAGCAGCTTACCGACAGGGGGGGACGAAAAACTGTTTTTT.

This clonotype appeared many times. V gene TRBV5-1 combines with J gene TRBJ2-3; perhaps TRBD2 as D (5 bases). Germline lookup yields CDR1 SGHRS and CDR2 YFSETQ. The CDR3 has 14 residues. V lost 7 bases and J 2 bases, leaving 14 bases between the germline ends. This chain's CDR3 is CASRAGEFTDTQYF. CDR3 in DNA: TGCGCCAGCCGGGCGGGCGAATTCACAGATACGCAGTATTTT.

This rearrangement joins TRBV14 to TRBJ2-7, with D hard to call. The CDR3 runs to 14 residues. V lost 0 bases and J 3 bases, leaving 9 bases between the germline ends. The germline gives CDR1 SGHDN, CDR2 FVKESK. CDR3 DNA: TGTGCCAGCAGCCAAGATCGGCGCCTCTACGAGCAGTACTTC. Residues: CASSQDRRLYEQYF. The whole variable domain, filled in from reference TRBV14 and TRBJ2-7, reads EAGVTQFPSHSVIEKGQTVTLRCDPISGHDNLYWYRRVMGKEIKFLLHFVKESKQDESGMPNNRFLAERTGGTYSTLKVQPAELEDSGVYFCASSQDRRLYEQYFGPGTRLTVT.

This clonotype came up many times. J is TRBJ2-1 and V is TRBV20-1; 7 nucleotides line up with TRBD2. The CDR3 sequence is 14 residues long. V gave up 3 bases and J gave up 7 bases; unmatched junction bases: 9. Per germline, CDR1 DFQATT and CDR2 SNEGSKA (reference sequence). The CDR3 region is CSARGVAGKNEQFF. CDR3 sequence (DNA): TGCAGTGCTAGGGGGGTAGCGGGCAAGAATGAGCAGTTCTTC.

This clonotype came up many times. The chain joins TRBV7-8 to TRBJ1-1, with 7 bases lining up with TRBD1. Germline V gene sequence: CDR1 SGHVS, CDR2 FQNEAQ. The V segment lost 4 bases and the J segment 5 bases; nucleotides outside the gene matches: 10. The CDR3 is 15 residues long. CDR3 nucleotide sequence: TGTGCCAGCAGCTCCACGACAGGGAGGAAGACTGAAGCTTTCTTT. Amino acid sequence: CASSSTTGRKTEAFF.

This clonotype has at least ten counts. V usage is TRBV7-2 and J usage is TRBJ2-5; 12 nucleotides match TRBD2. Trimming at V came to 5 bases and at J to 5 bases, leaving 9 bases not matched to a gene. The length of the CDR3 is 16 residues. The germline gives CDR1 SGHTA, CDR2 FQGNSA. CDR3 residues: CASSPRRLAGVETQYF. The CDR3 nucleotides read TGTGCCAGCAGCCCCAGAAGACTAGCGGGAGTCGAGACCCAGTACTTC.

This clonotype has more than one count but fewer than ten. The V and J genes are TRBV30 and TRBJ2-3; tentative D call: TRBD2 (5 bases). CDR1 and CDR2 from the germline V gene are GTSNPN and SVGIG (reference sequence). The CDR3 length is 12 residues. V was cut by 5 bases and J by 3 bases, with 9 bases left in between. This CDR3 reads CAWGSLTDTQYF. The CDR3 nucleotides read TGTGCCTGGGGGAGCTTGACAGATACGCAGTATTTT.

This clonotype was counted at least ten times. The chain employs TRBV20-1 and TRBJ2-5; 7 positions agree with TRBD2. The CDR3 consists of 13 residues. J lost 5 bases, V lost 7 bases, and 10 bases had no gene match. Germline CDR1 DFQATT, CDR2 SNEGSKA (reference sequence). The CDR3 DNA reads TGCAGTGTAAAGCCCGGGGGGTGGGAGACCCAGTACTTC. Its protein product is CSVKPGGWETQYF.

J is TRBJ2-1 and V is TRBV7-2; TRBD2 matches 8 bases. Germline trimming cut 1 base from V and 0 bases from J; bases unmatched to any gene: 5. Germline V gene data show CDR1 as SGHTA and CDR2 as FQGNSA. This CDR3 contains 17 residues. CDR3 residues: CASSLGPGGSSYNEQFF. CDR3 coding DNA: TGTGCCAGCAGCTTAGGACCGGGAGGGAGCTCCTACAATGAGCAGTTCTTC.